This TCR beta chain was captured in a study of Graves' ophthalmopathy and Graves' hyperthyroidism (dated by TCRdb to the late 2010s). Study-level background: Peripheral blood was collected before any treatment was given, at the time of initial diagnosis. To tell Graves' ophthalmopathy apart from Graves' hyperthyroidism, and to predict which patients would progress to ophthalmopathy, the study relied on TCR beta repertoire signatures. In total, 135 blood samples were TCR-sequenced: approximately 40 ophthalmopathy, some 75 hyperthyroidism and about 17 hyperthyroidism-to-ophthalmopathy patients. To explore V-J signatures that separate ophthalmopathy from hyperthyroidism, a discovery set of about a hundred patients was enrolled, consisting of about 45 with ophthalmopathy and around 57 with stable hyperthyroidism. For independent validation, a separate cohort was made up of about 18 hyperthyroidism patients plus 17 patients who later progressed from hyperthyroidism to ophthalmopathy. In roughly six hyperthyroidism patients, the T-cell repertoires found in thyroid tissue were compared with those found in blood. After sampling, hyperthyroidism patients received methimazole starting at 30 mg daily, and ophthalmopathy patients received high-dose intravenous methylprednisolone. The paper's findings and limits, for the study overall: No statistical method was used to predetermine the sample size, and group allocation was not hidden from the investigators. The 13-signature model separated ophthalmopathy from stable hyperthyroidism with roughly 89% sensitivity and 81.08% specificity in cross-validation, and 80%/75% in the test set. Most of the expanded thyroid clonotypes with a frequency above 0.001 were also detected in blood, and it was suggested that the thyroid immune response may be reflected by blood repertoires. In validation, the model predicted ophthalmopathy progression with about 71% sensitivity and 72.22% specificity; some 13 predicted patients were CT-confirmed with GO in a median of approximately six months.

TCR beta CDR3 regions were amplified from RNA transcripts for repertoire sequencing. HTBI primers and the Qiagen OneStep RT-PCR kit were used in a first-round RT-PCR, which was followed by a second-round multiplex PCR, size selection and purification. Libraries were sequenced paired-end with 100 bp reads on an Illumina HiSeq2000. For the original study's pipeline: SOAPnuke was used to process the reads, removing any read that contained adapters or uncalled bases, had a mean Phred below 15, or lacked an exact match to the constant primer or identifier. COPE v1.2.5 was used to merge the high-quality paired reads. Each unique nucleotide sequence was treated as a clonotype, and MiTCR v1.1 was used to align the clonotypes to the IMGT TRB V, D and J references. Analysis was restricted to V-J combinations with a frequency above 0.0001, which covered 99.2% of repertoires. A TCR clonal expansion and chaos score per V-J combination was defined as the ratio of F50 clonal expansion to chaos observed in the TCRdist matrix. Welch's t-statistics and random forest were used to reduce the features to about 12 V-J combinations, which were then used as input to a naive Bayes classifier. The similarity between thyroid and blood repertoires was quantified using the Morisita-Horn index. TCRdb took the public reads, trimmed them with fastp at Q25, ran MiXCR for clone calling and kept in-frame beta chains. Rows with a matching CDR3 protein are joined into one entry that keeps the most common DNA and genes. TCRdb, not the authors, supplied the V and J calls. The sample yields around 670,000 distinct CDR3 sequences; 40% were counted once. Of the sample, about 40% falls within the top ten clones.

Patients with ophthalmopathy had moderately to severely active disease, with a Clinical Activity Score of 3 or more, a NOSPECS grade of 4 or more, and a disease duration of less than 3 months. Patients with other autoimmune diseases, uncontrolled infections, pregnancy or lactation were excluded from the study. Clinical symptoms, serum thyroxine, TRAb, thyroid ultrasound and orbital computed tomography formed the basis of the diagnosis. Using Ficoll-Paque density gradient centrifugation, PBMCs were isolated from 9.5 to 10 ml of fresh peripheral blood. Total RNA was extracted using Trizol reagent, and RNA quality was checked on an Agilent 2100 Bioanalyzer. This clonotype occurred a few times. What antigen it recognizes has not been identified. At one boundary the junction diverges from the germline segment, which might be a read error. The CDR3 has 16 amino acids, counting the end cysteine and phenylalanine. Only the CDR3 region is kept as DNA, spanning 48 bases read in frame from base 1. From the germline V gene (reference sequence), CDR1 is SEHNR and CDR2 is FQNEAQ.

Source material: peripheral blood. The source of this sequence is an adult man with Graves' ophthalmopathy. The rearrangement joined TRBV7-9 to TRBJ1-1, and the D gene may be TRBD1, 5 bases matching. The nucleotide sequence reads TGCGCCAGCAGCCAAGATGGCGGGGACCCAAACACTGAAGCTTTCTTT. It specifies CASSQDGGDPNTEAFF.